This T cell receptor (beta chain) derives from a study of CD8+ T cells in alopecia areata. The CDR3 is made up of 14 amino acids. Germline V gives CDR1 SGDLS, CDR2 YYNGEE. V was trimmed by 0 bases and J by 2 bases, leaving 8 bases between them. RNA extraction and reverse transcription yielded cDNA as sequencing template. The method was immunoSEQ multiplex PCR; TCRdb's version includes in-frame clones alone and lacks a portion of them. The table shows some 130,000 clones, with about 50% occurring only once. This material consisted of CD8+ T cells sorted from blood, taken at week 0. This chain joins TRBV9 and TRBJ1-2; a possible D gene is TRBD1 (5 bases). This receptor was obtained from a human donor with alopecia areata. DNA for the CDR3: TGTGCCAGCAGCGTAGCATCAGGGAACTATGGCTACACCTTC. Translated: CASSVASGNYGYTF.